The TCR beta chain described here comes from a study of blood T cells in healthy people across ages. Study results and caveats: Strongly correlated with naive T cell percentage was TCR beta diversity. Donor CMV status was unknown, possibly confounding expanded clonotype changes.

As for this clonotype: No antigen is known for it.

Through a sample-barcoded 5' primer and a J-beta primer mix, a second PCR was run for roughly 6 to 12 cycles. Each cDNA molecule carried a tag from a template-switch adaptor that contained 12 random nucleotides. TCRdb reprocessed the 5' RACE reads via MiXCR and lists one record per CDR3 protein. This sample yields more than 650,000 distinct CDR3 sequences, of which 22% are seen a single time; 20% to 25% belongs to the top ten. The sequenced material came from blood. The sequence was collected from a man between 70 and 80 years old in good health.

The CDR3, as DNA: TGCAGTGCTGGAGGACAGAACAAAAACATTCAGTACTTC. This sequence encodes CSAGGQNKNIQYF. This sequence joins TRBV20-1 and TRBJ2-4, with TRBD1 as a possible D gene (6 bases). The CDR3 runs 13 residues. V was trimmed by 5 bases and J by 3 bases, leaving 11 bases between them. Germline CDR1 reads DFQATT; CDR2 reads SNEGSKA (reference sequence).